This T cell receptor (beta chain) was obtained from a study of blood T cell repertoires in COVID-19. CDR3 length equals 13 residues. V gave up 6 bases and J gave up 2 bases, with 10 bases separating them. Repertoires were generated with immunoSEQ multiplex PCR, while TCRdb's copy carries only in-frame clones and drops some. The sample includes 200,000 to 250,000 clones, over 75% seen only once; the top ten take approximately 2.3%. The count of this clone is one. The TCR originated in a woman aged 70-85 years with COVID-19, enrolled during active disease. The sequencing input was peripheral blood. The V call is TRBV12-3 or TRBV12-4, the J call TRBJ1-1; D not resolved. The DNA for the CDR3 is TGTGCCAGCAGGGGTCGGGGAAACACTGAAGCTTTCTTT. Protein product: CASRGRGNTEAFF.